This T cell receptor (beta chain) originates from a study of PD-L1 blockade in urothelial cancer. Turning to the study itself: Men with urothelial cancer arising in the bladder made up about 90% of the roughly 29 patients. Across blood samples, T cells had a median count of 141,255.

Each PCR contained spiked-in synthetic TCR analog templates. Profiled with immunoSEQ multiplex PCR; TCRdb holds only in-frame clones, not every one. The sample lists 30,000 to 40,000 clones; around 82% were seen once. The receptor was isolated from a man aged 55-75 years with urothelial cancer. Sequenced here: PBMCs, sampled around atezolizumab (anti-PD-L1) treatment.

CDR3 nucleotides: TGTGCCAGCAGTCGAGCGGGTGAGCAGTTCTTC. It specifies CASSRAGEQFF. The chain employs TRBV4-2 and TRBJ2-1, with TRBD2 as a possible D gene (6 bases). Germline V gene sequence: CDR1 LGHNA, CDR2 YNFKEQ. Trimming left V 6 bases short and J 9 bases short, with 9 bases between. The CDR3 loop spans 11 amino acids.